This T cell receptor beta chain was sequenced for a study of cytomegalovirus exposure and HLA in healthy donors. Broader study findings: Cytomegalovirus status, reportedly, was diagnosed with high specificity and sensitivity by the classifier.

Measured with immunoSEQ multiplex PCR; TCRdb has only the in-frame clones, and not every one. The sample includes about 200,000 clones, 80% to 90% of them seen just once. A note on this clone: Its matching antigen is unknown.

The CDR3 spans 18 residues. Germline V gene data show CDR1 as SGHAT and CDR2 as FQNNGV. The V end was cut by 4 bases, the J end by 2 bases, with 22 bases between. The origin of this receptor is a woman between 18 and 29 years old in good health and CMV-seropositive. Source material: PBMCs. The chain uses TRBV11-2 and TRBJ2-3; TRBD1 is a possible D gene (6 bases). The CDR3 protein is CASSSPPGTWRITDTQYF. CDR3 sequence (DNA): TGTGCCAGCAGCTCGCCCCCCGGGACATGGCGGATCACAGATACGCAGTATTTT.